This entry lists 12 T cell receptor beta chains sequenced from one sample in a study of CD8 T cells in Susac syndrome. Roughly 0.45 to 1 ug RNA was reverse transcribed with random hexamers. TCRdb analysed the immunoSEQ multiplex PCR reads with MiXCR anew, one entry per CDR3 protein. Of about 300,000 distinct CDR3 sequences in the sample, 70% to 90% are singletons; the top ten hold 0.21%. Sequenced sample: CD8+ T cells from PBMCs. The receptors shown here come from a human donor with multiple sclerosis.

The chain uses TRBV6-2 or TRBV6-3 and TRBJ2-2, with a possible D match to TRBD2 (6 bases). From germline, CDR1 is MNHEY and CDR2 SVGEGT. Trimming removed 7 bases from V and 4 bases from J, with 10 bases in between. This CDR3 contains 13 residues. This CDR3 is CASIGGSTGELFF. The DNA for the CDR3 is TGTGCCAGCATCGGGGGATCCACCGGGGAGCTGTTTTTT.

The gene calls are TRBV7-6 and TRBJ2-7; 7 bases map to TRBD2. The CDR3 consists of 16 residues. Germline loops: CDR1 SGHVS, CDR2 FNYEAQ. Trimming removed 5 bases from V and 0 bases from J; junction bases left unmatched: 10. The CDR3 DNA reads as TGTGCCAGCAGCCCCCCCCGAGCGGGAAGCTCCTACGAGCAGTACTTC. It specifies CASSPPRAGSSYEQYF. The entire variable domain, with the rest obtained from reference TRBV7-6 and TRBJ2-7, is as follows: GAGVSQSPRYKVTKRGQDVALRCDPISGHVSLYWYRQALGQGPEFLTYFNYEAQQDKSGLPNDRFSAERPEGSISTLTIQRTEQRDSAMYRCASSPPRAGSSYEQYFGPGTRLTVT.

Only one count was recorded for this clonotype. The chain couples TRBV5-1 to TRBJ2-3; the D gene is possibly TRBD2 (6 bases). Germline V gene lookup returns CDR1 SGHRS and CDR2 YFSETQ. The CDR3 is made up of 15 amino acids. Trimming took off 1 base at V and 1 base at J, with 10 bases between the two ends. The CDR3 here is CASSLSGEGTDTQYF. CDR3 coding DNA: TGCGCCAGCAGCTTGAGTGGGGAGGGCACAGATACGCAGTATTTT.

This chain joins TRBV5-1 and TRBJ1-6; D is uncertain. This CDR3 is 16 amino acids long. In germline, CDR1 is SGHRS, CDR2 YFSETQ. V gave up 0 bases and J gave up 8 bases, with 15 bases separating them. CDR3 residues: CASSLAEGRLDSPLHF. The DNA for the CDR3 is TGCGCCAGCAGCTTGGCCGAAGGACGACTAGATTCACCCCTCCACTTT.

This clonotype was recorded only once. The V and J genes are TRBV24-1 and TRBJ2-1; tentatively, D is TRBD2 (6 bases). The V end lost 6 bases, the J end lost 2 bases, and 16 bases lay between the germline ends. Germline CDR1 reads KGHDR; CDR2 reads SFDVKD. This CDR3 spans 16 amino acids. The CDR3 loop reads CATSPEPRRAYNEQFF. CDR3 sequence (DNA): TGTGCCACCAGTCCCGAGCCGAGGAGGGCCTACAATGAGCAGTTCTTC.

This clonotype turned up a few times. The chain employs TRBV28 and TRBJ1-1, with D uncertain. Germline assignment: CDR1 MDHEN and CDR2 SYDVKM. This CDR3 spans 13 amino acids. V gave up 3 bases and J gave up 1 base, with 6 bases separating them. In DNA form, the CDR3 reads TGTGCCAGCAGTTTGGTTGGGAACACTGAAGCTTTCTTT. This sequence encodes CASSLVGNTEAFF.

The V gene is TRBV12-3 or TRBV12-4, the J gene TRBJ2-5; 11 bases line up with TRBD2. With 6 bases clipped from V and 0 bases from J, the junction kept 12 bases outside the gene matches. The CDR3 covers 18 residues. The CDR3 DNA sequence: TGTGCCAGCAGCCTGCTTAGCGGGAGGGCCTATTACCAAGAGACCCAGTACTTC. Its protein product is CASSLLSGRAYYQETQYF.

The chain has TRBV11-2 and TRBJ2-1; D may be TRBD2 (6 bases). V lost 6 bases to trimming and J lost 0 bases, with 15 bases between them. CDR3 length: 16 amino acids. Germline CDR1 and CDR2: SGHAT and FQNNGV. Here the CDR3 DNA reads TGTGCCAGCAGTCTCCTTAGCGGAAACTCCTACAATGAGCAGTTCTTC. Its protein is CASSLLSGNSYNEQFF.

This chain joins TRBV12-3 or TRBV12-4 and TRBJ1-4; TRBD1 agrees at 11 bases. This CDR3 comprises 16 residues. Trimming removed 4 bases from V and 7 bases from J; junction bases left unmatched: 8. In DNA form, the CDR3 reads TGTGCCAGCAGTTCGGGCCCCGGGACAGGGGGTGAAAAACTGTTTTTT. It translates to CASSSGPGTGGEKLFF.

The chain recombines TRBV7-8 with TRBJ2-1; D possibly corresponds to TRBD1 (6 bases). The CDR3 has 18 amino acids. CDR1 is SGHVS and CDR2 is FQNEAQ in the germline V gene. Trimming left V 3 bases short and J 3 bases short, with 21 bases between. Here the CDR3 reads CASSLGEWDTGFYNEQFF. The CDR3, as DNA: TGTGCCAGCAGCTTGGGGGAGTGGGACACCGGTTTCTACAATGAGCAGTTCTTC.

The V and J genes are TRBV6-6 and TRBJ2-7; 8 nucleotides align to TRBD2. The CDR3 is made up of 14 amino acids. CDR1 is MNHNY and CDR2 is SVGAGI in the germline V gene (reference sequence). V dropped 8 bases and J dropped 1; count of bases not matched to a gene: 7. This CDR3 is CASCSREGSYEQYF. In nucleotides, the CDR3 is TGTGCCAGCTGTTCTCGGGAGGGTTCCTACGAGCAGTACTTC.

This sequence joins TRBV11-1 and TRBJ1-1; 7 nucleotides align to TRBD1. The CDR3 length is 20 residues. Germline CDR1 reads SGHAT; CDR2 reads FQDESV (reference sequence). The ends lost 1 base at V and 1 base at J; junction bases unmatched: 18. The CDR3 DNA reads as TGTGCCAGCAGCTTAGACCTACTTGGGGGGACAGTATTTAGGAACACTGAAGCTTTCTTT. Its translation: CASSLDLLGGTVFRNTEAFF.